This is a list of T cell receptor beta chains from one sample in a study of OX40 agonist ivuxolimab in advanced cancers. Libraries were prepared by immunoSEQ multiplex PCR; TCRdb keeps only in-frame clonotypes and omits some of them. Found here are about 55,000 clones, approximately 80% of them singletons; the top ten hold roughly 6.3%. Sample: CD4+ or CD8+ T cells sorted from blood, taken in a trial of the OX40 agonist ivuxolimab. The origin of the receptors is an adult with an advanced solid tumor such as melanoma, head and neck, liver or kidney cancer. Both conserved end residues are part of each CDR3. D genes are given only for firm matches. Part of the rows lack a size; the others show once, few, many or a class for expanded clones.

abundance	v_gene	j_gene	d_gene	CDR3nt	CDR3aa
NA	TRBV27	TRBJ2-6	NA	TGTGCCAGCAGTCCCGGGACTGGGGCCAACGTCCTGACTTTC	CASSPGTGANVLTF
NA	TRBV19	TRBJ2-3	TRBD1	TGTGCCAGTAGTACCCGGGACAGAGGTTGGGCAGATACGCAGTATTTT	CASSTRDRGWADTQYF
NA	TRBV7-8	TRBJ2-6	NA	TGTGCCAGCAGCGGTAGGGGAAAGGCTGGGGCCAACGTCCTGACTTTC	CASSGRGKAGANVLTF
few	TRBV14	TRBJ2-1	NA	TGTGCCAGCAGCCAAAGTAGACAGGCGGACAATGAGCAGTTCTTC	CASSQSRQADNEQFF
NA	TRBV4-3	TRBJ2-7	TRBD2	TGCGCCAGCAGCCAAGAGGGGGGGACCTACGAGCAGTACTTC	CASSQEGGTYEQYF
NA	TRBV29-1	TRBJ2-2	NA	TGCAGCGTTGATTTGCGGAAGGGACAAAACACCGGGGAGCTGTTTTTT	CSVDLRKGQNTGELFF
NA	TRBV7-3	TRBJ2-2	NA	TGTGCCAGCAGCTTAGGGGGTCGGCGGACCACCGGGGAGCTGTTTTTT	CASSLGGRRTTGELFF
NA	TRBV2	TRBJ1-4	NA	TGTGCCAGCAGTGAGGGTGAAAGGACCTGGGGCGAAAAACTGTTTTTT	CASSEGERTWGEKLFF
few	TRBV7-9	TRBJ1-1	NA	TGTGCCAGCAGCTTAGAGACCCTGAACACTGAAGCTTTCTTT	CASSLETLNTEAFF
NA	TRBV5-1	TRBJ1-1	NA	TGCGCCAGCAGCCCCGCCCAGCCAGGGATCACTGAAGCTTTCTTT	CASSPAQPGITEAFF
NA	TRBV7-2	TRBJ2-3	NA	TGTGCCAGCAGCTTAGCGGGGCGCACAGATACGCAGTATTTT	CASSLAGRTDTQYF
NA	TRBV27	TRBJ1-5	TRBD1	TGTGCCAGCAGTTTCAGGGGGGGTCAGCCCCAGCATTTT	CASSFRGGQPQHF
NA	TRBV2	TRBJ2-5	TRBD2	TGTGCCAGCAGTGAAGGTAGTAGCGGGATAGGAGAGACCCAGTACTTC	CASSEGSSGIGETQYF
NA	TRBV7-2	TRBJ2-2	NA	TGTGCCAGCAGACCCCTGGGGAACACCGGGGAGCTGTTTTTT	CASRPLGNTGELFF
NA	TRBV2	TRBJ1-4	TRBD1	TGTGCCAGCAGAGAGGACAGGGGTAATGAAAAACTGTTTTTT	CASREDRGNEKLFF
NA	TRBV7-2	TRBJ1-1	TRBD1	TGTGCCAGCAGCTTACAGGGACAGGGGAACACTGAAGCTTTCTTT	CASSLQGQGNTEAFF
NA	TRBV2	TRBJ1-5	NA	TGTGCCAGCAGGATTTTCAGGGGAAGCAATCAGCCCCAGCATTTT	CASRIFRGSNQPQHF